This entry is about one T cell receptor (beta chain). Some clones are missing from TCRdb's copy, which holds only in-frame ones; the method was immunoSEQ multiplex PCR. The sample lists 200,000 to 250,000 clones; about 80% were seen once. The sample originates from a study of blood T cell repertoires in COVID-19. Looked up from germline, CDR1 is LNHDA and CDR2 is SQIVND (reference sequence). The V and J ends lost 6 bases and 1 base respectively, with 10 bases between them. There are 15 residues in the CDR3. The TCR originated in a man aged 60 to 75 who had recovered from COVID-19. The gene calls are TRBV19 and TRBJ1-6; perhaps TRBD1 as D (5 bases). Sequenced sample: PBMCs or T cells enriched from blood (not recorded which). The CDR3 loop is CASSSTGSYNSPLHF. The CDR3 DNA sequence: TGTGCCAGTAGCTCAACAGGATCCTATAATTCACCCCTCCACTTT.